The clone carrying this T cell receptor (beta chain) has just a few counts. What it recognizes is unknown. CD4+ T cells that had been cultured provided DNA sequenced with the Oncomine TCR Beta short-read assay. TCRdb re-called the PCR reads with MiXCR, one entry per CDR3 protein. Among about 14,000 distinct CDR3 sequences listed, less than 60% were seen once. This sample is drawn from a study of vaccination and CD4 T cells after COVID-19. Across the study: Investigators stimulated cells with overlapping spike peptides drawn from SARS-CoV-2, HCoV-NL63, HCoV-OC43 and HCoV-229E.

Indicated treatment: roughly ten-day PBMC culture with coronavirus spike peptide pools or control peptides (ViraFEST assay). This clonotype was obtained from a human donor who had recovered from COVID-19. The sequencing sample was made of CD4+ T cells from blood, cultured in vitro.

The CDR3 is CASTRGRTSGAGHTGELFF. The CDR3 coding sequence is TGTGCCAGCACCAGGGGTAGGACTAGCGGAGCGGGGCACACCGGGGAGCTGTTTTTT. The chain uses TRBV27 and TRBJ2-2; TRBD2 agrees at 10 bases. This CDR3 is 19 amino acids long. The germline CDR1 and CDR2 sequences are MNHEY and SMNVEV (reference sequence). The V gene end was trimmed by 7 bases and the J gene end by 3 bases; junction bases not matched to a gene: 17.